What follows is one T cell receptor beta chain and its context. V was pared by 4 bases and J by 0 bases, with 6 bases of the junction left unmatched. CDR1 SGHRS and CDR2 YFSETQ come from the germline V gene. The CDR3 length is 16 residues. This specimen belongs to a study of blood T cell repertoires in COVID-19. About the study: Italy, Spain and the United States were the sources of the convalescent and acute COVID-19 samples. Nucleic acid was either cDNA or gDNA, and it came from T cells, B-cell-depleted T cells, or PBMCs.

Study processing details: Reference gene primers were amplified, and this amplification served to estimate nucleated cell counts. The repertoire was sequenced with immunoSEQ multiplex PCR; TCRdb's copy has only in-frame clones and lacks some. V and J calls and clone size are given by that table; D and trimming were obtained from the DNA. The table includes more than 35,000 clones, approximately 70% detected once. Sequenced sample: peripheral blood. The receptor was isolated from a man older than 75 with acute or convalescent COVID-19. The J gene is TRBJ2-7, the V gene TRBV5-1; 11 nucleotides agree with TRBD2. CDR3 in amino acids: CASSPSGGSSSYEQYF. CDR3 DNA sequence: TGCGCCAGCAGCCCTAGCGGGGGGTCGAGCTCCTACGAGCAGTACTTC.